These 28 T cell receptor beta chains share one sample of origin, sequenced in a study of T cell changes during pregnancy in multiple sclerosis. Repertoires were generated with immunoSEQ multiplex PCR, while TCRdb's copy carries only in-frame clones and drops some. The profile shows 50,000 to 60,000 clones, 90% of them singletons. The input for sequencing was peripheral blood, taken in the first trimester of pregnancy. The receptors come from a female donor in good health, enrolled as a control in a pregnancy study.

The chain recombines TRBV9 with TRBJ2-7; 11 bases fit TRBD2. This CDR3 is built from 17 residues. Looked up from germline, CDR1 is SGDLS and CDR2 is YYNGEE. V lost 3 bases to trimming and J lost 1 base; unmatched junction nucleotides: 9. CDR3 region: CASSAAILAGGSYEQYF. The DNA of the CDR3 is TGTGCCAGCAGCGCGGCGATCCTAGCGGGAGGTTCCTACGAGCAGTACTTC. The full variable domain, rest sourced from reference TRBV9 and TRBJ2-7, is DSGVTQTPKHLITATGQRVTLRCSPRSGDLSVYWYQQSLDQGLQFLIQYYNGEERAKGNILERFSAQQFPDLHSELNLSSLELGDSALYFCASSAAILAGGSYEQYFGPGTRLTVT.

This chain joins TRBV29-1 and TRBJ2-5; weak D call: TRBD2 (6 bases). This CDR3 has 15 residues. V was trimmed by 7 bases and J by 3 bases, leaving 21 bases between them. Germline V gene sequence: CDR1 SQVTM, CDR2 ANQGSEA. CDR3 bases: TGCAGCGCCCGACGGGGGTTAGCGGCAGAAGAGACCCAGTACTTC. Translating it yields CSARRGLAAEETQYF.

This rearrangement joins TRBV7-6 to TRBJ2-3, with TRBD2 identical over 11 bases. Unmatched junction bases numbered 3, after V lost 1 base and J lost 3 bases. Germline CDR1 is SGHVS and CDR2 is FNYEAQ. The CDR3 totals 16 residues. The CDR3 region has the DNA TGTGCCAGCAGCTTAGGTAGCGGGGGGGCGACAGATACGCAGTATTTT. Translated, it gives CASSLGSGGATDTQYF.

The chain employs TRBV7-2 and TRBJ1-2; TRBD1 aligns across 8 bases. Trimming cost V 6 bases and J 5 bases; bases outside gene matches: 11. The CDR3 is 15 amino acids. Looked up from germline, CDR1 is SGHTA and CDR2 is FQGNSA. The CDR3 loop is CASRPGQAGKYGYTF. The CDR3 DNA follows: TGTGCCAGCAGACCGGGACAGGCCGGAAAATATGGCTACACCTTC.

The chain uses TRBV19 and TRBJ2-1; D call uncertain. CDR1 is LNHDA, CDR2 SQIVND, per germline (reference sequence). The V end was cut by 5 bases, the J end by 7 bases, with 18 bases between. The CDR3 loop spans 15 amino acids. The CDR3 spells CASSYSYPYSNEQFF. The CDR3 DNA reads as TGTGCCAGTAGTTACTCTTACCCCTACTCTAATGAGCAGTTCTTC.

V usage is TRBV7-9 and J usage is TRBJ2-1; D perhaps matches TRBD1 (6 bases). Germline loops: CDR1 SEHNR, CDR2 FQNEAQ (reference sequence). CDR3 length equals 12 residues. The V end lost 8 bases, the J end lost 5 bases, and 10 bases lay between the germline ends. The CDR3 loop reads CASRDTNNEQFF. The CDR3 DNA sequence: TGTGCCAGCCGGGACACTAACAATGAGCAGTTCTTC. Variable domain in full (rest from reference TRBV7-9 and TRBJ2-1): DTGVSQNPRHKITKRGQNVTFRCDPISEHNRLYWYRQTLGQGPEFLTYFQNEAQLEKSRLLSDRFSAERPKGSFSTLEIQRTEQGDSAMYLCASRDTNNEQFFGPGTRLTVL.

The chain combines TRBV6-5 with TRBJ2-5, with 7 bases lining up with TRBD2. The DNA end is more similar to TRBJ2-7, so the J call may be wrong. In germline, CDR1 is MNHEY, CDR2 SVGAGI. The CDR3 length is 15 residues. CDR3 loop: CASSSSGEGPYEQYF. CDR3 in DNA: TGTGCCAGCAGCTCCTCCGGGGAGGGCCCCTACGAGCAGTACTTC.

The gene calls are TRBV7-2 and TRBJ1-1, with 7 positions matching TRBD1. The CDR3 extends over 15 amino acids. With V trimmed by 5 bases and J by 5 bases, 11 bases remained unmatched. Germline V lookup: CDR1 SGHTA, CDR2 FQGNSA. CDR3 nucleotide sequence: TGTGCCAGCAGCGATAGGGGGCGTGGTAATACTGAAGCTTTCTTT. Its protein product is CASSDRGRGNTEAFF.

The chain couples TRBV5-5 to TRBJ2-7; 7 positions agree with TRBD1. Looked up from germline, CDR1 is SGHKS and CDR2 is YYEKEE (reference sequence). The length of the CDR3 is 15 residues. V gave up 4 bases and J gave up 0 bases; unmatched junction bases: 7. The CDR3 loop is CASSAVTGSSYEQYF. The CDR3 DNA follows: TGTGCCAGCAGCGCCGTGACAGGGTCCTCCTACGAGCAGTACTTC.

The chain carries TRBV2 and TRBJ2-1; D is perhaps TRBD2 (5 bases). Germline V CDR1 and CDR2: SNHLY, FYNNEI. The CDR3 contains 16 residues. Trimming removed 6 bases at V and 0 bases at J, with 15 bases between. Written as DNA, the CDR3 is TGTGCCAGCAGGATCGGACTGCAGAGCTCCTACAATGAGCAGTTCTTC. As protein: CASRIGLQSSYNEQFF.

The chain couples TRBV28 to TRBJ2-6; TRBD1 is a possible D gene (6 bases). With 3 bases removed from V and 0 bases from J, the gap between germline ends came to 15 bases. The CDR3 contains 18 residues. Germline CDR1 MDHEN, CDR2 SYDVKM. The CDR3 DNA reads TGTGCCAGCAGTTTGGGGAACAGGGCAAGCTCTGGGGCCAACGTCCTGACTTTC. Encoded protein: CASSLGNRASSGANVLTF. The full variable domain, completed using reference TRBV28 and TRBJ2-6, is DVKVTQSSRYLVKRTGEKVFLECVQDMDHENMFWYRQDPGLGLRLIYFSYDVKMKEKGDIPEGYSVSREKKERFSLILESASTNQTSMYLCASSLGNRASSGANVLTFGAGSRLTVL.

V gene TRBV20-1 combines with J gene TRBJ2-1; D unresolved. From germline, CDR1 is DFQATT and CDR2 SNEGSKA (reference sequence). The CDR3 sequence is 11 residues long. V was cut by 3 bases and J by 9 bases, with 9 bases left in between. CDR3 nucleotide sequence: TGCAGTGCTAGGGAGCATGGTGAGCAGTTCTTC. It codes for CSAREHGEQFF.

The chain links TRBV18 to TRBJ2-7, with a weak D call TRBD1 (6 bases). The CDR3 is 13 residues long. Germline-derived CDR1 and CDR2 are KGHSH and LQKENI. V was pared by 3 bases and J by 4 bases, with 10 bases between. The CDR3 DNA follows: TGTGCCAGCTCACCCCAGGGGCGGTACGAGCAGTACTTC. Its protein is CASSPQGRYEQYF.

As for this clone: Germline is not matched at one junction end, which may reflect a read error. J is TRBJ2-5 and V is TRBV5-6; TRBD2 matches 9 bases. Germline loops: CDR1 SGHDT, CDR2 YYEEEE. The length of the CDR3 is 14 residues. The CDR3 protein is CAGGRREGLETQYF. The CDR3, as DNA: TGCGCGGGGGGTCGGCGGGAGGGGTTGGAGACCCAGTACTTC.

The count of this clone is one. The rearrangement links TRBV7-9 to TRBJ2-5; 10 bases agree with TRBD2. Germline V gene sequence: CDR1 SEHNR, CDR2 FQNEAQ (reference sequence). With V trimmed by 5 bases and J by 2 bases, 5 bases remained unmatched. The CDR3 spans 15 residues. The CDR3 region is CASSPGTSAQETQYF. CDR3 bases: TGTGCCAGCAGCCCCGGGACTAGCGCACAAGAGACCCAGTACTTC.

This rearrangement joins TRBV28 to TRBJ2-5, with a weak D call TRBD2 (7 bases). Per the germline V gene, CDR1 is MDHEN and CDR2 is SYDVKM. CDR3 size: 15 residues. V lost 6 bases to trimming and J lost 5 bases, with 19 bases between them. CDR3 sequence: CASSSAGARIETQYF. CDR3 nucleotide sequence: TGTGCCAGCAGCTCCGCGGGGGCAAGGATTGAGACCCAGTACTTC.

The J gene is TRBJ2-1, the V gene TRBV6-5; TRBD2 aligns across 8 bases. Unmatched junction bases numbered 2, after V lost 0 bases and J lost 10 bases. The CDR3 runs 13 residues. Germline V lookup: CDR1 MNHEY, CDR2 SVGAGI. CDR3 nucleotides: TGTGCCAGCAGTTACTCAGCGGGGGCGGAGCAGTTCTTC. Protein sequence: CASSYSAGAEQFF.

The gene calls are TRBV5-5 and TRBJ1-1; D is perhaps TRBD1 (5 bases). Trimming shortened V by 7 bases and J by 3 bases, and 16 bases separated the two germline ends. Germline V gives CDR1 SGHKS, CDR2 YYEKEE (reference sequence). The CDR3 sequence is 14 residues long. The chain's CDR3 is CASRGHQGHTEAFF. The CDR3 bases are TGTGCCAGCCGAGGCCACCAGGGTCACACTGAAGCTTTCTTT.

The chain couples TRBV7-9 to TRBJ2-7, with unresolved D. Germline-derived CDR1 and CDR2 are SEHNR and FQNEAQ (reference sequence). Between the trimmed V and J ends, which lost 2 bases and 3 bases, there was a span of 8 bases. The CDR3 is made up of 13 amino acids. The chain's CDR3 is CASSLSSHYEQYF. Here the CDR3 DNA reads TGTGCCAGCAGCTTATCGAGCCACTACGAGCAGTACTTC.

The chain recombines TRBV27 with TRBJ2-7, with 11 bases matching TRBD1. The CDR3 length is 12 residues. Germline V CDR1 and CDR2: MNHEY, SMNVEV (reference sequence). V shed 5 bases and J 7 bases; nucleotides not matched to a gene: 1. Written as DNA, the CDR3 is TGTGCCAGCAGTGGGACAGGGGGAGAGCAGTACTTC. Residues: CASSGTGGEQYF.

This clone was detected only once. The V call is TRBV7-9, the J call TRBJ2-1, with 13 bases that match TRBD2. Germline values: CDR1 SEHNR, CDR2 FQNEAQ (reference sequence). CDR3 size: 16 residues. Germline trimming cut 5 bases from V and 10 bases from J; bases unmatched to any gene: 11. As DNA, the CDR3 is TGTGCCAGCAGCCCAGGACTAGCGGGGGTCCCAGGGGAGCAGTTCTTC. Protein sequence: CASSPGLAGVPGEQFF.

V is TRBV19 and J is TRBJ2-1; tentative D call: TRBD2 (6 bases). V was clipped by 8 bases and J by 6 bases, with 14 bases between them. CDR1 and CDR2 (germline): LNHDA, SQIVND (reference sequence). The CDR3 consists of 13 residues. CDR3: CASLGEAPNEQFF. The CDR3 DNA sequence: TGTGCCAGTTTGGGGGAGGCCCCCAATGAGCAGTTCTTC. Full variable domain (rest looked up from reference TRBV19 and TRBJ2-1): DGGITQSPKYLFRKEGQNVTLSCEQNLNHDAMYWYRQDPGQGLRLIYYSQIVNDFQKGDIAEGYSVSREKKESFPLTVTSAQKNPTAFYLCASLGEAPNEQFFGPGTRLTVL.

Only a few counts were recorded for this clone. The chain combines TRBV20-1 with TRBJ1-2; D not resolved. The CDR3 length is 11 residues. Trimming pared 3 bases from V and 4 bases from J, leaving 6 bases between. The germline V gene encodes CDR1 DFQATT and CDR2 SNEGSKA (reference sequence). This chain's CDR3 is CSARAPYGYTF. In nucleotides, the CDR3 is TGCAGTGCTAGGGCACCCTATGGCTACACCTTC.

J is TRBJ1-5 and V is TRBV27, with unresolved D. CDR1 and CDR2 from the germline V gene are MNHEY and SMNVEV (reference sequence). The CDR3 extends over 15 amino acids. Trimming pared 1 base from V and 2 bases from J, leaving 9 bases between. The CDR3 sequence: CASSLFAAGNQPQHF. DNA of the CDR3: TGTGCCAGCAGTTTATTTGCAGCGGGCAATCAGCCCCAGCATTTT.

CDR3 nucleotides: TGTGCCAGTCGGTCAGCGGTTCTCCTTGGGGAGCTGTTTTTT. Translating it yields CASRSAVLLGELFF. The gene calls are TRBV19 and TRBJ2-2, with D maybe TRBD2 (5 bases). Trimming left V 8 bases short and J 8 bases short, with 18 bases between. There are 14 residues in the CDR3. CDR1 LNHDA and CDR2 SQIVND come from the germline V gene (reference sequence).

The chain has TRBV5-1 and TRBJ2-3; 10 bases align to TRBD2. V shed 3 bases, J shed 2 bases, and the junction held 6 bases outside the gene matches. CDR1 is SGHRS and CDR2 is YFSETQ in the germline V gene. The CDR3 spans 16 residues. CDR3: CASSSLGLASTDTQYF. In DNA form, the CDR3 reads TGCGCCAGCAGCTCTTTGGGACTAGCGTCCACAGATACGCAGTATTTT.

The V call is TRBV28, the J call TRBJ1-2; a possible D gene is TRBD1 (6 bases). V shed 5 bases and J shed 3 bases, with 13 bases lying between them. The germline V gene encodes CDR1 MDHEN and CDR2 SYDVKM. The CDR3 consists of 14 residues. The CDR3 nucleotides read TGTGCCAGCAGTCCACAGACAGGCTACTATGGCTACACCTTC. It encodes CASSPQTGYYGYTF.

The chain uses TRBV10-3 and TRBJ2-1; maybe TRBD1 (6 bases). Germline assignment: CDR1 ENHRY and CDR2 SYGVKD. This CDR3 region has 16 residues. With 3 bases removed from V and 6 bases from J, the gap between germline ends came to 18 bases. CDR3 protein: CAISDTGTSLGNEQFF. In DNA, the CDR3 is TGTGCCATCAGTGACACAGGGACATCCCTCGGCAATGAGCAGTTCTTC.